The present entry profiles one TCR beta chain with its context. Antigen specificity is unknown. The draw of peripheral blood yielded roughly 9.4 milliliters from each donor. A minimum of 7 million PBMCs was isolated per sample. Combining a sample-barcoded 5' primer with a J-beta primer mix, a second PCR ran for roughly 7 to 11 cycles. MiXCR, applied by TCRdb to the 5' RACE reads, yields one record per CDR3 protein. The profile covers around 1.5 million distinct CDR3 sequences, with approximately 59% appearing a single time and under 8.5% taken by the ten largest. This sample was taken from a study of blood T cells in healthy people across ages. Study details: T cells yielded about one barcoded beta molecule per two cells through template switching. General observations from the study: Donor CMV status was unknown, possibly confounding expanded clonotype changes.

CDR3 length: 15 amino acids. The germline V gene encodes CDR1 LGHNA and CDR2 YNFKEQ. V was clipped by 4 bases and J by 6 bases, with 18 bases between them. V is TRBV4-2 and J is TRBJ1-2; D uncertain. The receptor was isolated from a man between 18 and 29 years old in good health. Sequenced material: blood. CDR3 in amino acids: CASSLNWSEKNGYTF. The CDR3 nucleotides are TGTGCCAGCAGCCTCAACTGGTCCGAGAAAAATGGCTACACCTTC.